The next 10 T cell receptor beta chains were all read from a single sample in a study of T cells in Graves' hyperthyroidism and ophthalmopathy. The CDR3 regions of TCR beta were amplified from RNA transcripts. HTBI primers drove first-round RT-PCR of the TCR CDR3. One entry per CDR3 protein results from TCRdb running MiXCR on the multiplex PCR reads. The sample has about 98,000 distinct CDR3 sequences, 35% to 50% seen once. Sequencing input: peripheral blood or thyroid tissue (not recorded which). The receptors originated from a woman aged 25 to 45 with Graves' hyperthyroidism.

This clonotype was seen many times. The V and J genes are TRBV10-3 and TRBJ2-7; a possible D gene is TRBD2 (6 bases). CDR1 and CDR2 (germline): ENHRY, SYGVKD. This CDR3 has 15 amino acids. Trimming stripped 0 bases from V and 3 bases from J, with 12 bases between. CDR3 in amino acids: CAISESTVAVYEQYF. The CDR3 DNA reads TGTGCCATCAGTGAGTCCACGGTAGCGGTCTACGAGCAGTACTTC.

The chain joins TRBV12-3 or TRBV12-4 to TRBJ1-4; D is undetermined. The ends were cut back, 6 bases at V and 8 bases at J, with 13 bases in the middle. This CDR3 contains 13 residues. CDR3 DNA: TGTGCCAGCAGCTCTCTAGCGGGGGAAAAACTGTTTTTT. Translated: CASSSLAGEKLFF.

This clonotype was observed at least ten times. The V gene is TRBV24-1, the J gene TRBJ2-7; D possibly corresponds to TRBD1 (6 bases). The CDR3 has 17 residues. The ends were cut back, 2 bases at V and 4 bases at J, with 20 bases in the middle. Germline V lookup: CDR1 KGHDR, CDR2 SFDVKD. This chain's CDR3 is CATSDCREGTQSYEQYF. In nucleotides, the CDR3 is TGTGCCACCAGTGATTGCCGCGAGGGGACACAGAGTTACGAGCAGTACTTC.

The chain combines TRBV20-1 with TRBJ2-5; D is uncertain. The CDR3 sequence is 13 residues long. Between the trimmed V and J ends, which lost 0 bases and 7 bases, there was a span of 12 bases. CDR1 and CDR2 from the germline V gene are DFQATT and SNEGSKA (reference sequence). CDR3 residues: CSARDWADGTQYF. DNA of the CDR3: TGCAGTGCTAGAGATTGGGCGGACGGGACCCAGTACTTC.

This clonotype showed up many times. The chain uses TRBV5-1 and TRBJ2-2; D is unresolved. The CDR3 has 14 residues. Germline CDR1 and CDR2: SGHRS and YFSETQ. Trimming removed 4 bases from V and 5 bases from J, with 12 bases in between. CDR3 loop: CASSLPVETGELFF. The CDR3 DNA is TGCGCCAGCAGCCTTCCGGTGGAAACCGGGGAGCTGTTTTTT.

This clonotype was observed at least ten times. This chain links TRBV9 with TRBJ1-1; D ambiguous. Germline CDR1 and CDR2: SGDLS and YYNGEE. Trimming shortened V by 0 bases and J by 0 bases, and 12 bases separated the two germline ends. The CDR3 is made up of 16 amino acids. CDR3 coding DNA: TGTGCCAGCAGCGTAGATGCAGGAGTACTGAACACTGAAGCTTTCTTT. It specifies CASSVDAGVLNTEAFF.

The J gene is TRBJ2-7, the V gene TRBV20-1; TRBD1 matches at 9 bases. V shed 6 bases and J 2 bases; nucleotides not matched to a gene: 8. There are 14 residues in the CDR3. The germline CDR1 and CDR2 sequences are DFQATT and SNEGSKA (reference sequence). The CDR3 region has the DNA TGCAGTGCCACTTCCGGGACAGGGACCTACGAGCAGTACTTC. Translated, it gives CSATSGTGTYEQYF.

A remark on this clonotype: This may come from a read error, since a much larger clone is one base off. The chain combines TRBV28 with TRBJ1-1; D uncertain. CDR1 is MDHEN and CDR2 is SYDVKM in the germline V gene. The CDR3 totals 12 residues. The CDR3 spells CAGSFRDYEAFF. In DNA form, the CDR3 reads TGTGCCGGCAGTTTTAGGGATTATGAAGCTTTCTTT.

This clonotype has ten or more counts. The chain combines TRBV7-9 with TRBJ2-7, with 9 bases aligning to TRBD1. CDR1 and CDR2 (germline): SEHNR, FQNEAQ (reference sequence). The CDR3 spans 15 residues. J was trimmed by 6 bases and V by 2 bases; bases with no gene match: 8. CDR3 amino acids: CASSLQGQGLVEQYF. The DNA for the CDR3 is TGTGCCAGCAGCTTACAGGGACAGGGTCTGGTCGAGCAGTACTTC.

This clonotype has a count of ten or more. CDR3 in amino acids: CASSTEGRMNTEAFF. The CDR3 nucleotides read TGTGCCAGCAGCACCGAGGGCCGGATGAACACTGAAGCTTTCTTT. This sequence joins TRBV7-9 and TRBJ1-1; no clear D gene. Germline CDR1 reads SEHNR; CDR2 reads FQNEAQ (reference sequence). This CDR3 spans 15 amino acids. The V and J ends lost 5 bases and 0 bases respectively, with 13 bases between them.